This T cell receptor (beta chain) was captured by sequencing in a study of shared clonotypes between healthy human individuals. Study as a whole: The study used three CD4 naive, three CD4 memory, two CD8 naive and one CD8 memory plate per donor. The study, taken as a whole, reports: All-four-donor shared clonotypes had higher generation probabilities than non-shared clonotypes did.

Germline lookup yields CDR1 LGHNA and CDR2 YSLEER. Trimming shortened V by 1 base and J by 11 bases, and 14 bases separated the two germline ends. The CDR3 is 13 amino acids. On sorted subsets, replicate PCRs used 200 ng DNA, or 25,000 to 35,000 T cell genomes. As processed by the authors: From ImmunoSEQ came sequences covering only the junction and carrying no quality scores, so filtering differed. The protocol was immunoSEQ multiplex PCR, while the TCRdb copy is restricted to in-frame clones and leaves out a portion. That table supplies the V and J calls and clone size; D and trimming were determined from the DNA. The sample has over 800,000 clones; 80% to 95% are singletons. CD8 cells regarded as naive lacked CD45RO, were positively chosen for CCR7, and omitted terminally differentiated effector memory CD45RA+ cells. Details on this clone: Its matching antigen is unknown.

Sequencing input: naive CD8+ T cells sorted from blood. This receptor was obtained from a man aged 25 to 45 in good health. The chain employs TRBV4-3 and TRBJ1-1; a weak D match, TRBD1 (5 bases). The CDR3, as DNA: TGCGCCAGCAGCCAAGGGACATCCCAGAGGGCTTTCTTT. This translates into CASSQGTSQRAFF.